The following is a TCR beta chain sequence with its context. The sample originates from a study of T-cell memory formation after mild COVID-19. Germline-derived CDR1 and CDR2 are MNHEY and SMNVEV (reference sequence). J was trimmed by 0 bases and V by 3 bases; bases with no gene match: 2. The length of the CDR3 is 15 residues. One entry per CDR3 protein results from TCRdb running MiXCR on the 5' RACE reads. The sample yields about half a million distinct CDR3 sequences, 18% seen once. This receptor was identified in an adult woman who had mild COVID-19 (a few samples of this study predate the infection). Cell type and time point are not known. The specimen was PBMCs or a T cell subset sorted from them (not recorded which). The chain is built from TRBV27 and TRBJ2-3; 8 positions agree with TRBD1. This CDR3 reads CASSFGDRSTDTQYF. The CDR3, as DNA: TGTGCCAGCAGTTTCGGGGACAGGAGCACAGATACGCAGTATTTT.